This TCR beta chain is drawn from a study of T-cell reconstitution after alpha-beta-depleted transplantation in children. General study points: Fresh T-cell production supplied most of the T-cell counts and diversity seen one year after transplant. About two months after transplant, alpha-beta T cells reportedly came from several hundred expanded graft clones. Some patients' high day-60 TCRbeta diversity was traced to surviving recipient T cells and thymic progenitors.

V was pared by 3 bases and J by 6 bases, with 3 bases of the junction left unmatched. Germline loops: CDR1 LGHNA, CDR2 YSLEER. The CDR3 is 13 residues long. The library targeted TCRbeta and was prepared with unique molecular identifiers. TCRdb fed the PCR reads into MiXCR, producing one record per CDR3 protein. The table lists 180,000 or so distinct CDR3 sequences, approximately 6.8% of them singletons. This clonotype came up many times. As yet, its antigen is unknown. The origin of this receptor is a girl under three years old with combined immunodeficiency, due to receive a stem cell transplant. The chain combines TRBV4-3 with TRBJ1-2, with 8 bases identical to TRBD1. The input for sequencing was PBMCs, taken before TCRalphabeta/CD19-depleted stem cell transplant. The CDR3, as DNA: TGCGCCAGCAGCCATTTACAGGGGGATGGCTACACCTTC. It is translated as CASSHLQGDGYTF.